This T cell receptor beta chain is drawn from a study of blood T cells in healthy people across ages. Study observations and caveats: Relative to aged donors, long-lived donors carried more naive CD4+ cells and displayed higher diversity.

The germline V gene has CDR1 SGHVS and CDR2 FQNEAQ. The CDR3 is made up of 17 amino acids. Combining a sample-barcoded 5' primer with a J-beta primer mix, a second PCR ran for roughly 6 to 12 cycles. A tag from a template-switch adaptor with 12 random nucleotides marked each cDNA molecule. Any given sample supplied a minimum of 2.5 million CDR3-containing paired-end reads. From the 5' RACE reads, TCRdb called clonotypes with MiXCR, one entry per CDR3 protein. Among around 1.5 million distinct CDR3 sequences listed, around 55% were seen once. Worth noting for this clonotype: Its antigen is unknown.

Each donor had around 11 milliliters of peripheral blood drawn. The V gene is TRBV7-8, the J gene TRBJ2-4; tentatively, D is TRBD1 (6 bases). The DNA end lines up better with TRBJ2-7; the J call may be wrong. Sequencing used blood. The source is a man aged 18 to 35 in good health. CDR3 DNA: TGTGCCAGCAGCGTTAACCGGCGGAGACAGGCCCCCTACGAGCAGTACTTC. As protein: CASSVNRRRQAPYEQYF.